A selection of T cell receptor beta chains follows, all from one sample in a study of cytomegalovirus exposure and HLA in healthy donors. The protocol was immunoSEQ multiplex PCR, while the TCRdb copy is restricted to in-frame clones and leaves out a portion. In the table there are tens of thousands of clones, roughly four fifths of which are singletons. The sample was PBMCs. Receptor source: a woman aged 25 to 39 in good health and CMV-seronegative. The CDR3 runs from the conserved cysteine through the conserved F or W. A D gene is named only where the DNA matches it firmly. Size tells how often a clone was seen (once, few, many) or the class of an expanded clone, and some rows leave it out.

NA,TRBJ2-5,TRBV5-1,NA,TGCGCCAGCAGCTTGGCTCCAGGGTCCCAGCAGACCCAGTACTTC,CASSLAPGSQQTQYF
NA,TRBJ1-3,TRBV6-1,NA,TGTGCCAGCAGTGACGGGTCTGGAAACACCATATATTTT,CASSDGSGNTIYF
NA,TRBJ1-5,TRBV7-3,NA,TGTGCCAGGGGCCGGGACATACGTCAGCCCCAGCATTTT,CARGRDIRQPQHF
NA,TRBJ1-2,TRBV18,TRBD1,TGTGCCAGCTCCCGGACAGGGGACGGCTACACCTTC,CASSRTGDGYTF
NA,TRBJ2-1,TRBV7-2,TRBD2,TGTGCCAGCAGCTTAGCGTACCCAGCGGGAGGGCCAGGCGGTGAGCAGTTCTTC,CASSLAYPAGGPGGEQFF
NA,TRBJ2-2,TRBV6-1,NA,TGTGCCAGCAGGACAGGATCCACCGGGGAGCTGTTTTTT,CASRTGSTGELFF
NA,TRBJ2-5,TRBV19,TRBD1,TGTGCCAGTAGCAGAAAAGGGGGCCTATGGGAGACCCAGTACTTC,CASSRKGGLWETQYF
NA,TRBJ2-1,TRBV14,TRBD2,TGTGCCAGCAGGCCGACTAGCGGGAGGGGTGAGCAGTTCTTC,CASRPTSGRGEQFF
once,TRBJ2-5,TRBV6-1,NA,TGTGCCAGCAGTGAAGCGGTCCCGGACGGCTGGGAGAGGACCCAGTACTTC,CASSEAVPDGWERTQYF
NA,TRBJ2-3,TRBV29-1,NA,TGCAGCGTTGGCAAGACAGCATCCACCCAAGAGAATACGCAGTATTTT,CSVGKTASTQENTQYF
once,TRBJ2-5,TRBV30,TRBD2,TGTGCCTGGAGTGTCCTACTAGCGTTGGAGACCCAGTACTTC,CAWSVLLALETQYF
NA,TRBJ2-6,TRBV10-3,NA,TGTGCCATCAGGGACAGTCACTCTGGGGCCAACGTCCTGACTTTC,CAIRDSHSGANVLTF
NA,TRBJ1-2,TRBV25-1,NA,TGTGCCAGCAGCGCCGCGGGGGCGGTCCTTGGCTACACCTTC,CASSAAGAVLGYTF
once,TRBJ2-2,TRBV19,TRBD1,TGTGCCAGTAGTATTCTAGCACAGGGGGCGGGAACCGGGGAGCTGTTTTTT,CASSILAQGAGTGELFF
NA,TRBJ2-2,TRBV7-3,NA,TGTGCCAGCAGCTTAGGGGCCGTTTCCGGGGAGCTGTTTTTT,CASSLGAVSGELFF
NA,TRBJ2-7,TRBV18,TRBD2,TGTGCCAGCTCACCTGGCGGGACTAGCGGAAAATACGAGCAGTACTTC,CASSPGGTSGKYEQYF
NA,TRBJ1-5,TRBV30,NA,TGTGCCTGGAGTCGGGGTCCTAATCAGCCCCAGCATTTT,CAWSRGPNQPQHF